These 2 T cell receptor beta chains came from one sample sequenced in a study of vaccination effects on CD4 cells after COVID-19. Some clones are missing from TCRdb's copy, which holds only in-frame ones; the method was immunoSEQ multiplex PCR. The table includes about 26,000 clones, around 82% detected once. The ViraFEST assay expanded antigen-specific CD4+ T cells with viral peptide pools before sequencing. Subsequent to a culture period of around 10 days, CD4+ T cells were isolated. The person had PCR-confirmed SARS-CoV-2 infection between March and December 2020. These receptors are not linked to any known antigen. The input for sequencing was CD4+ T cells from PBMCs cultured with HCoV-NL63 spike peptides, taken before COVID-19 vaccination. The receptors shown here come from a human donor who had a prior SARS-CoV-2 infection.

The chain couples TRBV18 to TRBJ2-3; TRBD2 is a possible D gene (6 bases). Germline V gives CDR1 KGHSH, CDR2 LQKENI. V lost 1 base, J lost 2 bases, and 7 bases lay in between. This CDR3 has 14 residues. The CDR3 sequence: CASSPLAATDTQYF. Here the CDR3 DNA reads TGTGCCAGCTCACCACTAGCGGCCACAGATACGCAGTATTTT.

This clone was seen a few times. The rearrangement joins TRBV7-9 to TRBJ1-6; no reliable D call. Germline V gives CDR1 SEHNR, CDR2 FQNEAQ (reference sequence). This CDR3 has 13 amino acids. V was clipped by 5 bases and J by 8 bases, with 10 bases between them. The CDR3 DNA follows: TGTGCCAGCAGCCCAGCGGTCGATTCACCCCTCCACTTT. Protein product: CASSPAVDSPLHF.